The rows below give T cell receptor beta chains drawn from one sample of a study of follicular helper T cells after annual influenza vaccination. Repertoires were generated with immunoSEQ multiplex PCR, while TCRdb's copy carries only in-frame clones and drops some. The sample carries 8,500 to 11,000 clones, over 80% recorded once. This sample comprised CXCR5- memory CD4+ T cells sorted from blood, obtained 7 days after influenza vaccination. Receptors were obtained from an adult who received the influenza vaccine. Both conserved end residues are part of each CDR3. Each record gives: V gene, clone size, D gene, J gene, CDR3 protein, CDR3 DNA. The D gene is left open where the match is weak. The size field is filled for only some rows; it gives once, few, many or a size class.

v_call: TRBV4-3; clone_size: -; d_call: -; j_call: TRBJ1-2; cdr3_aa: CASSQEAESTFYGYTF; cdr3_nt: TGCGCCAGCAGCCAAGAGGCGGAAAGCACCTTCTATGGCTACACCTTC
v_call: TRBV7-8; clone_size: -; d_call: TRBD1; j_call: TRBJ1-6; cdr3_aa: CASSPHRGGSPLHF; cdr3_nt: TGTGCCAGCAGCCCCCACAGGGGCGGATCACCCCTCCACTTT
v_call: TRBV19; clone_size: once; d_call: -; j_call: TRBJ1-4; cdr3_aa: CASSIIWGNEKLFF; cdr3_nt: TGTGCCAGTAGTATTATATGGGGGAATGAAAAACTGTTTTTT
v_call: TRBV11-2; clone_size: -; d_call: -; j_call: TRBJ2-7; cdr3_aa: CASSSLTKPVEQYF; cdr3_nt: TGTGCCAGCAGCTCTTTGACAAAACCAGTCGAGCAGTACTTC
v_call: TRBV7-2; clone_size: -; d_call: -; j_call: TRBJ2-4; cdr3_aa: CASSLEVAKNIQYF; cdr3_nt: TGTGCCAGCAGCTTAGAGGTAGCCAAAAACATTCAGTACTTC
v_call: TRBV28; clone_size: -; d_call: -; j_call: TRBJ1-4; cdr3_aa: CASGRTSATNEKLFF; cdr3_nt: TGTGCCAGCGGTAGGACCTCGGCAACTAATGAAAAACTGTTTTTT
v_call: TRBV9; clone_size: -; d_call: -; j_call: TRBJ2-1; cdr3_aa: CASSVTTGSYNEQFF; cdr3_nt: TGTGCCAGCAGCGTCACGACAGGCTCCTACAATGAGCAGTTCTTC
v_call: TRBV29-1; clone_size: -; d_call: -; j_call: TRBJ2-2; cdr3_aa: CSAGAGPTGELFF; cdr3_nt: TGCAGCGCCGGGGCAGGGCCCACCGGGGAGCTGTTTTTT
v_call: TRBV18; clone_size: -; d_call: TRBD2; j_call: TRBJ2-5; cdr3_aa: CASSPSGGEETQYF; cdr3_nt: TGTGCCAGCTCGCCTAGCGGGGGGGAAGAGACCCAGTACTTC
v_call: TRBV29-1; clone_size: -; d_call: TRBD1; j_call: TRBJ1-4; cdr3_aa: CSVARGHEKLFF; cdr3_nt: TGCAGCGTTGCAAGGGGGCATGAAAAACTGTTTTTT
v_call: TRBV4-2; clone_size: few; d_call: TRBD2; j_call: TRBJ2-7; cdr3_aa: CASSQETPGLASEQYF; cdr3_nt: TGTGCCAGCAGCCAAGAAACACCTGGACTAGCGTCCGAGCAGTACTTC
v_call: TRBV19; clone_size: few; d_call: -; j_call: TRBJ2-2; cdr3_aa: CASRPRGKNTGELFF; cdr3_nt: TGTGCCAGCCGCCCCCGGGGGAAGAACACCGGGGAGCTGTTTTTT
v_call: TRBV28; clone_size: -; d_call: TRBD2; j_call: TRBJ2-5; cdr3_aa: CASRRSGGGETQYF; cdr3_nt: TGTGCCAGCAGGAGGAGCGGGGGGGGTGAGACCCAGTACTTC
v_call: TRBV6-6; clone_size: once; d_call: -; j_call: TRBJ2-1; cdr3_aa: CASEGQPGYNEQFF; cdr3_nt: TGTGCCAGCGAAGGGCAGCCAGGTTACAATGAGCAGTTCTTC
v_call: TRBV19; clone_size: -; d_call: -; j_call: TRBJ2-3; cdr3_aa: CASSIVVRRADTQYF; cdr3_nt: TGTGCCAGTAGTATAGTAGTCAGGAGGGCAGATACGCAGTATTTT
v_call: TRBV9; clone_size: -; d_call: -; j_call: TRBJ1-6; cdr3_aa: CASSVVSPLHF; cdr3_nt: TGTGCCAGCAGCGTAGTTTCACCCCTCCACTTT
v_call: TRBV7-9; clone_size: -; d_call: -; j_call: TRBJ2-3; cdr3_aa: CASSPRIQGLRTDTQYF; cdr3_nt: TGTGCCAGCAGCCCACGAATCCAAGGGTTGCGCACAGATACGCAGTATTTT
v_call: TRBV10-2; clone_size: once; d_call: -; j_call: TRBJ2-7; cdr3_aa: CASSRETNYEQYF; cdr3_nt: TGCGCCAGCTCCCGGGAGACAAACTACGAGCAGTACTTC
v_call: TRBV9; clone_size: -; d_call: TRBD1; j_call: TRBJ2-1; cdr3_aa: CASSGGGTYNEQFF; cdr3_nt: TGTGCCAGCAGCGGAGGGGGCACCTACAATGAGCAGTTCTTC
v_call: TRBV2; clone_size: -; d_call: TRBD1; j_call: TRBJ2-3; cdr3_aa: CASSAEGATLYTQYF; cdr3_nt: TGTGCCAGCAGTGCTGAGGGGGCGACTCTTTATACGCAGTATTTT
v_call: TRBV9; clone_size: -; d_call: -; j_call: TRBJ2-2; cdr3_aa: CASSTRTAPAGELFF; cdr3_nt: TGTGCCAGCAGCACTAGGACCGCTCCGGCCGGGGAGCTGTTTTTT
v_call: TRBV10-1; clone_size: -; d_call: -; j_call: TRBJ2-2; cdr3_aa: CASSSGNGAYLFF; cdr3_nt: TGCGCCAGCAGTTCAGGGAATGGGGCGTACCTGTTTTTT
v_call: TRBV2; clone_size: -; d_call: -; j_call: TRBJ2-3; cdr3_aa: CASSEEGLGTDTQYF; cdr3_nt: TGTGCCAGCAGTGAAGAGGGGCTCGGGACAGATACGCAGTATTTT
v_call: TRBV2; clone_size: -; d_call: -; j_call: TRBJ1-5; cdr3_aa: CASSEEEGSNQPQHF; cdr3_nt: TGTGCCAGCAGTGAAGAAGAGGGGTCTAATCAGCCCCAGCATTTT
v_call: TRBV2; clone_size: -; d_call: TRBD1; j_call: TRBJ1-5; cdr3_aa: CASRGDSFTHSNQPQHF; cdr3_nt: TGTGCCAGCAGAGGGGACAGTTTTACCCATAGCAATCAGCCCCAGCATTTT
v_call: TRBV7-8; clone_size: -; d_call: -; j_call: TRBJ2-3; cdr3_aa: CASSLTPTGHTQYF; cdr3_nt: TGTGCCAGCAGCTTAACCCCTACAGGGCATACGCAGTATTTT
v_call: TRBV11-3; clone_size: -; d_call: -; j_call: TRBJ2-3; cdr3_aa: CASSLDSQGTTDTQYF; cdr3_nt: TGTGCCAGCAGCTTAGACAGCCAGGGGACCACAGATACGCAGTATTTT
v_call: TRBV5-1; clone_size: -; d_call: TRBD2; j_call: TRBJ2-2; cdr3_aa: CASSTLALSLTGELFF; cdr3_nt: TGCGCCAGCAGCACACTAGCGCTCTCGCTTACCGGGGAGCTGTTTTTT
v_call: TRBV5-1; clone_size: few; d_call: -; j_call: TRBJ1-5; cdr3_aa: CASSLEGRDQPQHF; cdr3_nt: TGCGCCAGCAGCTTGGAAGGGCGGGATCAGCCCCAGCATTTT
v_call: TRBV18; clone_size: -; d_call: -; j_call: TRBJ2-5; cdr3_aa: CASSPGLQETQYF; cdr3_nt: TGTGCCAGCTCACCAGGACTTCAAGAGACCCAGTACTTC
v_call: TRBV7-2; clone_size: -; d_call: -; j_call: TRBJ1-3; cdr3_aa: CASSSSAGNTIYF; cdr3_nt: TGTGCCAGCAGCTCATCGGCTGGAAACACCATATATTTT
v_call: TRBV4-1; clone_size: -; d_call: -; j_call: TRBJ1-5; cdr3_aa: CASSQVYPGTLNQPQHF; cdr3_nt: TGCGCCAGCAGCCAAGTGTATCCCGGGACACTCAATCAGCCCCAGCATTTT
v_call: TRBV13; clone_size: few; d_call: -; j_call: TRBJ1-6; cdr3_aa: CASSLGQGTNSPLHF; cdr3_nt: TGTGCCAGCAGCTTAGGACAGGGCACGAATTCACCCCTCCACTTT
v_call: TRBV6-6; clone_size: -; d_call: TRBD1; j_call: TRBJ2-7; cdr3_aa: CASTNGYRGYHEQYF; cdr3_nt: TGTGCCAGCACCAATGGGTACAGGGGGTACCACGAGCAGTACTTC
v_call: TRBV7-9; clone_size: once; d_call: TRBD1; j_call: TRBJ1-4; cdr3_aa: CASSTLQGGFEKLFF; cdr3_nt: TGTGCCAGCAGCACCCTACAGGGGGGTTTTGAAAAACTGTTTTTT
v_call: TRBV28; clone_size: -; d_call: TRBD1; j_call: TRBJ1-2; cdr3_aa: CASSLYGQAKRTNYGYTF; cdr3_nt: TGTGCCAGCAGTTTATACGGACAGGCCAAAAGGACTAACTATGGCTACACCTTC
v_call: TRBV11-3; clone_size: -; d_call: -; j_call: TRBJ2-3; cdr3_aa: CASSLRGGGPDTQYF; cdr3_nt: TGTGCCAGCAGCTTAAGGGGCGGGGGCCCAGATACGCAGTATTTT
v_call: TRBV25-1; clone_size: few; d_call: -; j_call: TRBJ1-1; cdr3_aa: CASSGGGGGNEAFF; cdr3_nt: TGTGCCAGCAGTGGGGGCGGGGGCGGAAATGAAGCTTTCTTT
v_call: TRBV7-3; clone_size: -; d_call: -; j_call: TRBJ2-3; cdr3_aa: CASSFRGSNTQYF; cdr3_nt: TGTGCCAGCAGCTTCCGAGGCTCAAATACGCAGTATTTT
v_call: TRBV29-1; clone_size: -; d_call: -; j_call: TRBJ2-5; cdr3_aa: CSVEGVLETQYF; cdr3_nt: TGCAGCGTTGAAGGGGTCTTGGAGACCCAGTACTTC
v_call: TRBV5-5; clone_size: -; d_call: -; j_call: TRBJ2-3; cdr3_aa: CASSLRDKRPTDTQYF; cdr3_nt: TGTGCCAGCAGCCTCCGGGACAAAAGACCCACAGATACGCAGTATTTT
v_call: TRBV9; clone_size: -; d_call: -; j_call: TRBJ2-4; cdr3_aa: CASSVDGLGNIQYF; cdr3_nt: TGTGCCAGCAGCGTTGACGGACTGGGGAACATTCAGTACTTC
v_call: TRBV9; clone_size: once; d_call: -; j_call: TRBJ2-3; cdr3_aa: CASSVISDTQYF; cdr3_nt: TGTGCCAGCAGCGTCATCTCAGATACGCAGTATTTT
v_call: TRBV19; clone_size: -; d_call: TRBD1; j_call: TRBJ1-1; cdr3_aa: CASSITGQPWF; cdr3_nt: TGTGCCAGTAGTATAACGGGACAGCCGTGGTTT
v_call: TRBV5-1; clone_size: -; d_call: -; j_call: TRBJ2-7; cdr3_aa: CASSSWTGSYEQYF; cdr3_nt: TGCGCCAGCAGCTCCTGGACCGGTTCCTACGAGCAGTACTTC
v_call: TRBV30; clone_size: -; d_call: -; j_call: TRBJ1-4; cdr3_aa: CAWSALEKLFF; cdr3_nt: TGTGCCTGGAGTGCATTGGAAAAACTGTTTTTT
v_call: TRBV28; clone_size: once; d_call: TRBD2; j_call: TRBJ2-1; cdr3_aa: CASSKVSGGTYSSYNEQFF; cdr3_nt: TGTGCCAGCAGTAAGGTCAGCGGGGGGACTTATAGCTCCTACAATGAGCAGTTCTTC
v_call: TRBV18; clone_size: -; d_call: -; j_call: TRBJ1-2; cdr3_aa: CASSPLGQNYGYTF; cdr3_nt: TGTGCCAGCTCACCTCTCGGACAGAACTATGGCTACACCTTC
v_call: TRBV9; clone_size: -; d_call: -; j_call: TRBJ2-3; cdr3_aa: CASSTGHRATDTQYF; cdr3_nt: TGTGCCAGCAGCACCGGGCACAGAGCCACAGATACGCAGTATTTT
v_call: TRBV6-5; clone_size: -; d_call: -; j_call: TRBJ2-5; cdr3_aa: CASSRQGGQWETQYF; cdr3_nt: TGTGCCAGCAGCCGCCAGGGGGGCCAGTGGGAGACCCAGTACTTC
v_call: TRBV7-2; clone_size: -; d_call: -; j_call: TRBJ2-2; cdr3_aa: CASSLAEAGELFF; cdr3_nt: TGTGCCAGCAGCTTAGCCGAAGCCGGGGAGCTGTTTTTT